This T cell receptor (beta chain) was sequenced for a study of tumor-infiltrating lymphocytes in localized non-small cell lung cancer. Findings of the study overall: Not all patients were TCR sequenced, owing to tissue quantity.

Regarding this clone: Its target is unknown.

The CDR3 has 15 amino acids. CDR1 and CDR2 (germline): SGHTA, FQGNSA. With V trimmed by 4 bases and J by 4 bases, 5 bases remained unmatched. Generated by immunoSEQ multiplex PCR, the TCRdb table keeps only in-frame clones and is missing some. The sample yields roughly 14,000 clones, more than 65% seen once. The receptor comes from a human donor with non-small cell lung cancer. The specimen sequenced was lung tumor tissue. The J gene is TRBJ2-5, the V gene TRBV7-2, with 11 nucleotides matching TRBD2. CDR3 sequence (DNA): TGTGCCAGCAGCTCAGATAGCGGGAGGGGAGAGACCCAGTACTTC. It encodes CASSSDSGRGETQYF.